The 27 T cell receptor beta chains below all came from one sample that was sequenced in a study of OX40 agonist ivuxolimab in advanced cancers. Profiling relied on immunoSEQ multiplex PCR, and the TCRdb table lists in-frame clones only, not all of them. The table includes approximately 82,000 clones, more than 70% detected once. Source: CD4+ or CD8+ T cells sorted from blood, taken in a trial of the OX40 agonist ivuxolimab. All receptors derive from an adult with an advanced solid tumor such as melanoma, head and neck, liver or kidney cancer.

Points on this clone: The junction shows a germline mismatch at one end, possibly a read error. The gene calls are TRBV7-9 and TRBJ2-2; D not resolved. The CDR3 loop spans 15 amino acids. CDR1 is SEHNR, CDR2 FQNEAQ, per germline (reference sequence). The CDR3: CASRLGSSNTGELFF. The DNA for the CDR3 is TGTGCCAGCAGATTAGGGTCTTCGAACACCGGGGAGCTGTTTTTT.

This chain uses TRBV7-8 with TRBJ1-3; D remains unclear. CDR3 length equals 16 residues. Germline lookup yields CDR1 SGHVS and CDR2 FQNEAQ. V was trimmed by 4 bases and J by 0 bases, leaving 13 bases between them. CDR3 nucleotides: TGTGCCAGCAGCTCCCGGTTGGGGTCCTCTGGAAACACCATATATTTT. Its protein product is CASSSRLGSSGNTIYF.

J is TRBJ2-1 and V is TRBV7-9; 8 nucleotides line up with TRBD1. Germline trimming cut 1 base from V and 7 bases from J; bases unmatched to any gene: 6. This CDR3 has 15 amino acids. Germline V gene sequence: CDR1 SEHNR, CDR2 FQNEAQ (reference sequence). Here the CDR3 reads CASSLEPTGENEQFF. For the CDR3, the DNA is TGTGCCAGCAGCTTAGAGCCGACAGGGGAAAATGAGCAGTTCTTC.

V and J are TRBV6-6 and TRBJ2-7; the D is unclear. The CDR3 is 13 amino acids. Trimming shortened V by 2 bases and J by 1 base, and 6 bases separated the two germline ends. The germline V gene has CDR1 MNHNY and CDR2 SVGAGI (reference sequence). The CDR3 loop is CASSYVGSYEQYF. The DNA of the CDR3 is TGTGCCAGCAGTTACGTGGGTTCCTACGAGCAGTACTTC.

The table lists this clone with a count of one. The gene calls are TRBV11-3 and TRBJ2-2; tentatively, D is TRBD1 (5 bases). Per the germline V gene, CDR1 is SGHNT and CDR2 is YENEEA. Trimming stripped 1 base from V and 3 bases from J, with 6 bases between. CDR3 length: 14 residues. The CDR3 spells CASSLGQYTGELFF. The CDR3 DNA is TGTGCCAGCAGCTTAGGACAGTACACCGGGGAGCTGTTTTTT. The full variable domain, its missing parts supplied by reference TRBV11-3 and TRBJ2-2, is EAGVVQSPRYKIIEKKQPVAFWCNPISGHNTLYWYLQNLGQGPELLIRYENEEAVDDSQLPKDRFSAERLKGVDSTLKIQPAELGDSAVYLCASSLGQYTGELFFGEGSRLTVL.

The J gene is TRBJ1-2, the V gene TRBV25-1; D is possibly TRBD1 (6 bases). Trimming left V 0 bases short and J 2 bases short, with 10 bases between. Per germline, CDR1 MGHDK and CDR2 SYGVNS. CDR3 length: 15 amino acids. The CDR3 reads CASSEYGGRNYGYTF. For the CDR3, the DNA is TGTGCCAGCAGTGAATATGGGGGGCGCAACTATGGCTACACCTTC.

V is TRBV30 and J is TRBJ1-4; TRBD1 aligns across 7 bases. This CDR3 is built from 14 residues. The V segment lost 1 base and the J segment 5 bases; nucleotides outside the gene matches: 4. Germline CDR1 and CDR2: GTSNPN and SVGIG (reference sequence). This chain's CDR3 is CAWSGETGNEKLFF. CDR3 sequence (DNA): TGTGCCTGGAGTGGGGAGACAGGGAATGAAAAACTGTTTTTT.

The chain couples TRBV30 to TRBJ1-3; D call uncertain. The V end was cut by 2 bases, the J end by 4 bases, with 6 bases between. Per the germline V gene, CDR1 is GTSNPN and CDR2 is SVGIG (reference sequence). This CDR3 has 12 residues. Here the CDR3 reads CAWSSSGNTIYF. The CDR3 DNA reads TGTGCCTGGAGTTCATCAGGAAACACCATATATTTT. Drawing the rest from reference TRBV30 and TRBJ1-3, the complete variable domain is SQTIHQWPATLVQPVGSPLSLECTVEGTSNPNLYWYRQAAGRGLQLLFYSVGIGQISSEVPQNLSASRPQDRQFILSSKKLLLSDSGFYLCAWSSSGNTIYFGEGSWLTVV.

This chain uses TRBV5-4 with TRBJ2-3; D may be TRBD2 (6 bases). V was trimmed by 0 bases and J by 3 bases, leaving 8 bases between them. Germline V gives CDR1 SGHNT, CDR2 YYREEE (reference sequence). The CDR3 is 14 amino acids. CDR3 nucleotide sequence: TGTGCCAGCAGCTTGGGACTAGAAACAGATACGCAGTATTTT. It is translated as CASSLGLETDTQYF.

The chain carries TRBV7-9 and TRBJ2-7, with 7 bases lining up with TRBD1. V lost 1 base and J lost 5; bases outside the gene matches: 5. CDR1 is SEHNR, CDR2 FQNEAQ, per germline (reference sequence). The CDR3 spans 14 residues. The CDR3 protein is CASSLEGGGHEQYF. The CDR3 DNA is TGTGCCAGCAGCTTAGAAGGGGGCGGGCACGAGCAGTACTTC.

The chain joins TRBV5-4 to TRBJ2-1, with 8 bases fitting TRBD1. Germline CDR1 SGHNT, CDR2 YYREEE (reference sequence). Trimming took 0 bases from V and 6 from J; bases not matched to a gene: 5. The CDR3 has 15 residues. In nucleotides, the CDR3 is TGTGCCAGCAGCTTGGCTTCAGGGGGCCGCAATGAGCAGTTCTTC. Translated, it gives CASSLASGGRNEQFF.

The rearrangement links TRBV15 to TRBJ1-5, with TRBD1 as a possible D gene (5 bases). The CDR3 contains 13 residues. V shed 8 bases and J shed 9 bases, with 17 bases lying between them. CDR1 and CDR2 (germline): LNHNV, YYDKDF (reference sequence). CDR3 in amino acids: CATSLRDPWPQHF. CDR3 bases: TGTGCCACCTCACTCCGGGACCCTTGGCCCCAGCATTTT.

This clone was counted ten times or more. The V call is TRBV28, the J call TRBJ1-5; 7 nucleotides match TRBD1. The V gene's germline CDR1 is MDHEN and CDR2 SYDVKM. The V gene end was trimmed by 4 bases and the J gene end by 2 bases; junction bases not matched to a gene: 5. The length of the CDR3 is 15 residues. The CDR3 protein is CASSSLTGGNQPQHF. The CDR3 nucleotides read TGTGCCAGCAGTTCGCTCACAGGGGGCAATCAGCCCCAGCATTTT.

This chain connects TRBV6-1 to TRBJ2-7; 7 bases line up with TRBD1. This CDR3 region has 16 residues. CDR1 is MNHNS, CDR2 SASEGT, per germline. The J segment lost 1 base and the V segment lost 0 bases, leaving 6 bases of the junction unmatched. The CDR3 bases are TGTGCCAGCAGTGAAGCGCTGTGGGACAGTTCCTACGAGCAGTACTTC. The encoded protein is CASSEALWDSSYEQYF.

The chain links TRBV2 to TRBJ1-4; D is undetermined. Germline CDR1 and CDR2: SNHLY and FYNNEI. The CDR3 spans 14 residues. The V gene lost 6 bases and the J gene lost 8 bases, with 16 bases spanning the gap. This CDR3 reads CASRITQSKEKLFF. For the CDR3, the DNA is TGTGCCAGCAGGATCACACAGAGTAAAGAAAAACTGTTTTTT.

The V call is TRBV7-3, the J call TRBJ2-6; D possibly corresponds to TRBD1 (5 bases). V lost 5 bases to trimming and J lost 2 bases, with 13 bases between them. CDR3 length: 16 residues. Germline loops: CDR1 SGHTA, CDR2 FQGTGA. The chain's CDR3 is CASSPQGRAGANVLTF. CDR3 in DNA: TGTGCCAGCAGCCCTCAGGGTCGGGCTGGGGCCAACGTCCTGACTTTC.

This sequence joins TRBV20-1 and TRBJ2-5; D uncertain. Per the germline V gene, CDR1 is DFQATT and CDR2 is SNEGSKA (reference sequence). With 5 bases removed from V and 3 bases from J, the gap between germline ends came to 4 bases. This CDR3 has 10 amino acids. The CDR3 loop is CSASEETQYF. In DNA form, the CDR3 reads TGCAGTGCTTCTGAAGAGACCCAGTACTTC.

The V gene is TRBV5-4, the J gene TRBJ2-7, with 8 positions matching TRBD1. This CDR3 contains 15 residues. CDR1 and CDR2 (germline): SGHNT, YYREEE (reference sequence). Trimming took 0 bases from V and 5 from J; bases not matched to a gene: 7. CDR3 bases: TGTGCCAGCAGCTTGGCCGGACAGGGCTCGAACGAGCAGTACTTC. Amino acids: CASSLAGQGSNEQYF.

The chain couples TRBV28 to TRBJ1-2, with D tentatively TRBD1 (5 bases). This CDR3 comprises 14 residues. With 3 bases removed from V and 0 bases from J, the gap between germline ends came to 8 bases. Germline values: CDR1 MDHEN, CDR2 SYDVKM. CDR3 loop: CASSLTGPNYGYTF. In DNA form, the CDR3 reads TGTGCCAGCAGTTTGACGGGGCCTAACTATGGCTACACCTTC.

This chain links TRBV5-1 with TRBJ1-3; D is ambiguous. Trimming shortened V by 7 bases and J by 0 bases, and 11 bases separated the two germline ends. Germline V gene lookup returns CDR1 SGHRS and CDR2 YFSETQ. This CDR3 contains 14 residues. The CDR3 bases are TGCGCCAGCGCCGCTGATGACTCTGGAAACACCATATATTTT. Its protein is CASAADDSGNTIYF. The full variable domain, completed using reference TRBV5-1 and TRBJ1-3, is KAGVTQTPRYLIKTRGQQVTLSCSPISGHRSVSWYQQTPGQGLQFLFEYFSETQRNKGNFPGRFSGRQFSNSRSEMNVSTLELGDSALYLCASAADDSGNTIYFGEGSWLTVV.

The CDR3 is CASSSPDRTQYF. As DNA, the CDR3 is TGTGCCAGCAGCTCCCCCGATAGGACGCAGTATTTT. The J gene is TRBJ2-3, the V gene TRBV7-2; D uncertain. The length of the CDR3 is 12 residues. Trimming took off 4 bases at V and 9 bases at J, with 11 bases between the two ends. CDR1 is SGHTA and CDR2 is FQGNSA in the germline V gene.

The chain combines TRBV30 with TRBJ2-7, with 9 bases identical to TRBD1. The J segment lost 5 bases and the V segment lost 3 bases, leaving 8 bases of the junction unmatched. From germline, CDR1 is GTSNPN and CDR2 SVGIG (reference sequence). CDR3 size: 14 residues. Here the CDR3 reads CAWRSRTGDNEQYF. As DNA, the CDR3 is TGTGCCTGGAGGAGCCGGACAGGGGATAACGAGCAGTACTTC.

The chain recombines TRBV9 with TRBJ2-5; D is possibly TRBD1 or TRBD2 (5 bases each). Germline CDR1 reads SGDLS; CDR2 reads YYNGEE. With 3 bases removed from V and 1 base from J, the gap between germline ends came to 13 bases. This CDR3 has 15 residues. The CDR3 DNA reads TGTGCCAGCAGCGCCCGAGGGGCCAGCCAAGAGACCCAGTACTTC. Translating gives CASSARGASQETQYF.

This clone showed up just a few times. The rearrangement joins TRBV7-2 to TRBJ2-6; D ambiguous. Trimming pared 3 bases from V and 4 bases from J, leaving 7 bases between. Germline lookup yields CDR1 SGHTA and CDR2 FQGNSA. CDR3 length: 14 amino acids. CDR3 in DNA: TGTGCCAGCAGCTTGAGTCGGGGGGCCAACGTCCTGACTTTC. It specifies CASSLSRGANVLTF.

V is TRBV2 and J is TRBJ2-3; TRBD1 matches at 8 bases. CDR1 SNHLY and CDR2 FYNNEI come from the germline V gene. V shed 8 bases, J shed 0 bases, and the junction held 4 bases outside the gene matches. The CDR3 is 14 residues long. CDR3 in amino acids: CASLDRASTDTQYF. CDR3 coding DNA: TGTGCCAGCCTGGACAGGGCCAGCACAGATACGCAGTATTTT.

This chain uses TRBV4-3 with TRBJ2-2; 7 bases fit TRBD1. In germline, CDR1 is LGHNA, CDR2 YSLEER. CDR3 length: 15 residues. V dropped 8 bases and J dropped 2; count of bases not matched to a gene: 8. The CDR3 DNA sequence: TGCGCCAGCGGGAAAGACAGGGTCAACACCGGGGAGCTGTTTTTT. Translation: CASGKDRVNTGELFF.

The V gene is TRBV5-4, the J gene TRBJ2-5; 9 bases fit TRBD1. Germline values: CDR1 SGHNT, CDR2 YYREEE (reference sequence). This CDR3 has 15 amino acids. V dropped 4 bases and J dropped 4; count of bases not matched to a gene: 8. The CDR3 loop is CASSPQTGGVETQYF. The CDR3 DNA reads as TGTGCCAGCAGCCCCCAGACAGGGGGTGTAGAGACCCAGTACTTC.